The source of this T cell receptor (beta chain) is a study of T cells in Graves' hyperthyroidism and ophthalmopathy. Overall study findings and caveats: The model predicted ophthalmopathy a median around 6.5 months before onset. Ophthalmopathy was separated from stable hyperthyroidism by a 13 V-J model.

The study left out patients who had uncontrolled infection, other autoimmune disease, pregnancy or lactation. This clonotype has at least ten counts. Antigen specificity is unknown. This CDR3 comprises 11 residues. CDR1 is GTSNPN, CDR2 SVGIG, per germline (reference sequence). The germline V and J ends were trimmed by 8 bases and 5 bases, with 12 bases remaining between them. Amplified regions were TCR beta CDR3 sequences from RNA transcripts. The study used the HTBI primer set for a first-round RT-PCR of the TCR CDR3. From the multiplex PCR reads, TCRdb called clonotypes with MiXCR, one entry per CDR3 protein. This sample carries fewer than 750,000 distinct CDR3 sequences, about 15% of them seen once, and the ten largest clones take about 4%.

The sequencing sample was made of blood. This clonotype was sampled from a woman in her forties with Graves' ophthalmopathy. The chain uses TRBV30 and TRBJ2-5; D gene unclear. The CDR3 bases are TGTGCCGGATCGAGTTACGAGACCCAGTACTTC. Translating gives CAGSSYETQYF.